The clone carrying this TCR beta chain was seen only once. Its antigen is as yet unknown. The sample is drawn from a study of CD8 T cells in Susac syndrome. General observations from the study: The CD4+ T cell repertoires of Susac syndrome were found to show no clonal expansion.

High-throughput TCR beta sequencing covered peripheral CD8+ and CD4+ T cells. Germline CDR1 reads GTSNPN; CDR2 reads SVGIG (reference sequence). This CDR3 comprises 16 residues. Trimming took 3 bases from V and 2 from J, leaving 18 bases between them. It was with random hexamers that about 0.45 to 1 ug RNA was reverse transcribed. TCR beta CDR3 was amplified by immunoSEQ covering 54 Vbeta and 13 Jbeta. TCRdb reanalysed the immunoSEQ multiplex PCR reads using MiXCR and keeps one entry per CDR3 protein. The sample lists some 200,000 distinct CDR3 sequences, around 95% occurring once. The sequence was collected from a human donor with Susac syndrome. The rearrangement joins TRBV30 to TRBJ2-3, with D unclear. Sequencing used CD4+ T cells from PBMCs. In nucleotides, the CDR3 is TGTGCCTGGAGCCCCAAAAAATCCGGGCTCACAGATACGCAGTATTTT. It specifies CAWSPKKSGLTDTQYF.